This TCR beta chain appears in the sequencing data of a study of glioma-infiltrating T cells after dendritic cell vaccination. The CDR3 runs 13 residues. Germline CDR1 reads MNHEY; CDR2 reads SVGAGI. V shed 6 bases and J shed 0 bases, with 9 bases lying between them. Primers: 60 V beta forward and 13 J beta reverse. TCRdb keeps only in-frame clones here, not all; method: immunoSEQ multiplex PCR. The table records around 96,000 clones, approximately 81% of them present only once. The chain combines TRBV6-5 with TRBJ2-7; D possibly corresponds to TRBD2 (5 bases). This sequence originates from a human donor with glioblastoma. The sequences come from blood, collected before dendritic cell vaccination. The CDR3 loop is CASRRESSYEQYF. The DNA for the CDR3 is TGTGCCAGCAGGAGGGAGTCCTCCTACGAGCAGTACTTC.